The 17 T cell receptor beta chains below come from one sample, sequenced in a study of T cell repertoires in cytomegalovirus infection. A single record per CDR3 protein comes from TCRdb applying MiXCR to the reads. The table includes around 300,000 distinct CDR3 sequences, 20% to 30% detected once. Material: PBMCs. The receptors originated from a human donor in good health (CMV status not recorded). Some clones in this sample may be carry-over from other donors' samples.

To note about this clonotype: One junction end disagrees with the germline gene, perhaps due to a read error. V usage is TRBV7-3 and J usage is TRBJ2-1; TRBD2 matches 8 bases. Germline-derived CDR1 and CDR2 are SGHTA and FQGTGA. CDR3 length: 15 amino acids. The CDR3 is CASSSREGSHNEQSF. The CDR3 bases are TGTGCCAGCAGCTCCCGGGAGGGGTCCCACAATGAGCAGTCCTTC.

In DNA, the CDR3 is TGTGCCAGCAGCGTATCCGGGAGTAATAGCGTTAATGAGCAGTTCTTC. This translates into CASSVSGSNSVNEQFF. The V call is TRBV9, the J call TRBJ2-1, with D tentatively TRBD2 (6 bases). CDR1 is SGDLS, CDR2 YYNGEE, per germline. There are 16 residues in the CDR3. Trimming took off 1 base at V and 7 bases at J, with 18 bases between the two ends.

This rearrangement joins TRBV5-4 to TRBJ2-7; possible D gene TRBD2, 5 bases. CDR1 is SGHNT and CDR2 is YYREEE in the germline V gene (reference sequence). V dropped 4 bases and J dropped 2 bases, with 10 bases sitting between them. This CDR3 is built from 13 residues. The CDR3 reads CASSRTGTYEQYF. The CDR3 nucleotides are TGTGCCAGCAGCCGGACTGGGACCTACGAGCAGTACTTC.

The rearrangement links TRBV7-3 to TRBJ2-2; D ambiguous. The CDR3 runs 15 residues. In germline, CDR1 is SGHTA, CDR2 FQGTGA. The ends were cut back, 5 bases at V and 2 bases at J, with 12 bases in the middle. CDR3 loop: CASSEIGRNTGELFF. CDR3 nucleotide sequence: TGTGCCAGCAGCGAAATCGGCAGAAACACCGGGGAGCTGTTTTTT.

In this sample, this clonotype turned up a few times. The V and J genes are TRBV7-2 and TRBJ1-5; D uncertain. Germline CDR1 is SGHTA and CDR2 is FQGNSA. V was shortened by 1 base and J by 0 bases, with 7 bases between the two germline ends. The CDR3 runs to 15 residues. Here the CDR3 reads CASSLDLSSNQPQHF. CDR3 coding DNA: TGTGCCAGCAGCTTAGACCTGTCTAGCAATCAGCCCCAGCATTTT.

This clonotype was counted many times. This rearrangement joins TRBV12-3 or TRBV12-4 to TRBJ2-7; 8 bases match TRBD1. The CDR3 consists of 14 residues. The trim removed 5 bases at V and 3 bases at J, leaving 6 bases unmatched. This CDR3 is CASSVRGLGYEQYF. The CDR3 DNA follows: TGTGCCAGCAGTGTCAGGGGGCTTGGCTACGAGCAGTACTTC.

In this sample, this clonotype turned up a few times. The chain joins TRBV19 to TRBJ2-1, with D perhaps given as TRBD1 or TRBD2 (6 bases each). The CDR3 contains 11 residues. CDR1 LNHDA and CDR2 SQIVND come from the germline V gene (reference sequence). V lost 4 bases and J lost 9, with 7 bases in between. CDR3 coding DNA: TGTGCCAGTAGTACGGGGGCTGAGCAGTTCTTC. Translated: CASSTGAEQFF. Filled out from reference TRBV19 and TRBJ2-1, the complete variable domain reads DGGITQSPKYLFRKEGQNVTLSCEQNLNHDAMYWYRQDPGQGLRLIYYSQIVNDFQKGDIAEGYSVSREKKESFPLTVTSAQKNPTAFYLCASSTGAEQFFGPGTRLTVL.

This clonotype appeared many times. The CDR3, as DNA: TGTGCCAGCAGTTTATTAAGAGAGACCCAGTACTTC. Translated: CASSLLRETQYF. The chain joins TRBV28 to TRBJ2-5; D gene unclear. From germline, CDR1 is MDHEN and CDR2 SYDVKM. Trimming took off 1 base at V and 4 bases at J, with 4 bases between the two ends. The CDR3 runs to 12 residues.

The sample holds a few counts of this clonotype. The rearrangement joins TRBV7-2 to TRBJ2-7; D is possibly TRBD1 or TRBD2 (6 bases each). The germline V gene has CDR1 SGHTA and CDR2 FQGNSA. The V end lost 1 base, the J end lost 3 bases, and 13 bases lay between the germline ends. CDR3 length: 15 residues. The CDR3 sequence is CASSLGPGAGYEQYF. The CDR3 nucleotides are TGTGCCAGCAGCTTAGGCCCGGGGGCAGGCTACGAGCAGTACTTC.

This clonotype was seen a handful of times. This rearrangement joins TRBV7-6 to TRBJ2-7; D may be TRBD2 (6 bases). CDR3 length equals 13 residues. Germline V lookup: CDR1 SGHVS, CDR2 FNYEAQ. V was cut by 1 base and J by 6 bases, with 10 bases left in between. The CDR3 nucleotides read TGTGCCAGCAGCTTAGGGGAGGAGGGCGAGCAGTACTTC. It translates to CASSLGEEGEQYF.

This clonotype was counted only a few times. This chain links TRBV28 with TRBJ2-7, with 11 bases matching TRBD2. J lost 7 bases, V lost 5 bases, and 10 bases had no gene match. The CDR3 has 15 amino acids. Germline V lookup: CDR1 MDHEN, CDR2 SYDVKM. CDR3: CASSPPGSGRVEQYF. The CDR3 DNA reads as TGTGCCAGCAGTCCTCCGGGTAGCGGGAGGGTTGAGCAGTACTTC.

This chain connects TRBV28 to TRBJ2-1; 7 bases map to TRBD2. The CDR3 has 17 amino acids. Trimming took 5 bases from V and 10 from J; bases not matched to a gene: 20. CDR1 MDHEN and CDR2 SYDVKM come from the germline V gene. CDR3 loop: CASSPNRRRGTTGEQFF. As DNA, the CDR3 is TGTGCCAGCAGTCCAAATCGAAGGCGGGGGACTACGGGAGAGCAGTTCTTC.

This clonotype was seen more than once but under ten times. The DNA for the CDR3 is TGTGCCAGCAGTTTTTTAGGGAGCAATCAGCCCCAGCATTTT. Translation gives CASSFLGSNQPQHF. The chain employs TRBV27 and TRBJ1-5; D is undetermined. Germline assignment: CDR1 MNHEY and CDR2 SMNVEV (reference sequence). CDR3 length: 14 amino acids. V gave up 3 bases and J gave up 1 base, with 7 bases separating them.

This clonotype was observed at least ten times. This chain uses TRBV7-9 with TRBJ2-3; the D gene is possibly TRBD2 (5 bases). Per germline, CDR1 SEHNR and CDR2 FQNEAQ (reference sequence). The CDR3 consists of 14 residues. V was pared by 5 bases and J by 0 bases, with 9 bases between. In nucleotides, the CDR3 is TGTGCCAGCAGCATTGGACTTAGCACAGATACGCAGTATTTT. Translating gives CASSIGLSTDTQYF.

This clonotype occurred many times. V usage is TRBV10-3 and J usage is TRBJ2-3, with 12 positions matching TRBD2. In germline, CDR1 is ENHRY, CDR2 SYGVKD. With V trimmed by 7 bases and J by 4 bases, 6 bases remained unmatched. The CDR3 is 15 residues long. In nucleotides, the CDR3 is TGTGCCATCAAAATAGCTAGCGGGAGGGCAGATACGCAGTATTTT. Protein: CAIKIASGRADTQYF.

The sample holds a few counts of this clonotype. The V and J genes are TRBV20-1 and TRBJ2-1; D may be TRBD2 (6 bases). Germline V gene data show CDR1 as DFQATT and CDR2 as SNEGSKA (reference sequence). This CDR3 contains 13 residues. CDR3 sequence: CSSGTPSYNEQFF. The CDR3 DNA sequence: TGCAGCTCGGGGACTCCCTCCTACAATGAGCAGTTCTTC.

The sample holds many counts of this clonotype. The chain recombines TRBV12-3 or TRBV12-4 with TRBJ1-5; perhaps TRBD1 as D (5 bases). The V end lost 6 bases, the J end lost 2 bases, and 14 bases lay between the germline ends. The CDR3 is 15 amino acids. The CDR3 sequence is CASSLRAQGNQPQHF. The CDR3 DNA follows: TGTGCCAGCAGCCTACGAGCACAGGGCAATCAGCCCCAGCATTTT.